This passage covers 17 T cell receptor beta chains from one sample sequenced in a study of cytotoxic CD8 clonotypes in ibrutinib-treated CLL (dated by TCRdb to the early 2020s). Receptor libraries were prepared by the immunoSEQ multiplex PCR assay. Held by TCRdb, this immuneACCESS table contains in-frame sequences only and omits some clones. Under half of the omission traces to an unresolved V gene where checked; the cause of the rest is unknown. The sample has some 28,000 clones on record, approximately 57% of them singletons. The biggest ten clones account for around 5% of the sample. The sequencing used PBMCs, collected before ibrutinib treatment. Receptors originate from a human donor with chronic lymphocytic leukemia.

The chain employs TRBV11-2 and TRBJ2-7; 9 nucleotides line up with TRBD2. There are 16 residues in the CDR3. From germline, CDR1 is SGHAT and CDR2 FQNNGV. V shed 1 base and J 5 bases; nucleotides not matched to a gene: 9. The CDR3 sequence: CASSLGPSGIMNEQYF. CDR3 DNA sequence: TGTGCCAGCAGCTTAGGTCCTAGCGGGATTATGAACGAGCAGTACTTC.

The chain combines TRBV6-5 with TRBJ1-2, with 9 nucleotides matching TRBD1. There are 15 residues in the CDR3. Trimming took 4 bases from V and 7 from J; bases not matched to a gene: 10. CDR1 is MNHEY, CDR2 SVGAGI, per germline. Written as DNA, the CDR3 is TGTGCCAGCAGTTCTGCGGGACAGGGCATCTCTGGCTACACCTTC. Its translation is CASSSAGQGISGYTF.

Only a few counts were recorded for this clone. The chain carries TRBV10-3 and TRBJ1-3; D is undetermined. Trimming cost V 6 bases and J 3 bases, with 9 bases left between them. CDR3 length: 13 amino acids. Germline V gene lookup returns CDR1 ENHRY and CDR2 SYGVKD. DNA of the CDR3: TGTGCCATCAGCCCCGGAGATGGAAACACCATATATTTT. It encodes CAISPGDGNTIYF.

V and J are TRBV7-8 and TRBJ2-5, with 9 bases matching TRBD2. From germline, CDR1 is SGHVS and CDR2 FQNEAQ. The ends lost 6 bases at V and 5 bases at J; junction bases unmatched: 10. The CDR3 covers 15 residues. CDR3 residues: CASSLLGGGEETQYF. For the CDR3, the DNA is TGTGCCAGCAGTCTCCTTGGCGGGGGGGAGGAGACCCAGTACTTC.

The J gene is TRBJ1-5, the V gene TRBV18; 7 positions match TRBD1. The CDR3 is 15 amino acids. Germline V gene sequence: CDR1 KGHSH, CDR2 LQKENI. The V gene end was trimmed by 6 bases and the J gene end by 6 bases; junction bases not matched to a gene: 11. The CDR3 DNA is TGTGCCAGCTCCGAATCGTACAGGGGTCGTCAGCCCCAGCATTTT. Translation gives CASSESYRGRQPQHF.

Remarks on this clone: At one end, the junction sequence differs from germline, possibly due to a read error. The chain recombines TRBV5-1 with TRBJ1-3, with D perhaps TRBD1 (5 bases). CDR1 SGHRS and CDR2 YFSETQ come from the germline V gene. This CDR3 is built from 14 residues. The CDR3 loop reads CASRLDKTGNTIYF. The CDR3 DNA sequence: TGCGCCAGCAGATTGGACAAGACTGGAAACACCATATATTTT.

The genes are TRBV7-9 and TRBJ1-1; unclear D gene. Germline V lookup: CDR1 SEHNR, CDR2 FQNEAQ (reference sequence). V lost 1 base, J lost 2 bases, and 8 bases lay in between. The CDR3 length is 14 residues. In DNA form, the CDR3 reads TGTGCCAGCAGCTTAGTAGGGAGCAACACTGAAGCTTTCTTT. Amino acids: CASSLVGSNTEAFF. The complete variable domain, with remaining parts taken from reference TRBV7-9 and TRBJ1-1, reads DTGVSQNPRHKITKRGQNVTFRCDPISEHNRLYWYRQTLGQGPEFLTYFQNEAQLEKSRLLSDRFSAERPKGSFSTLEIQRTEQGDSAMYLCASSLVGSNTEAFFGQGTRLTVV.

This clone was counted between two and nine times. This chain connects TRBV29-1 to TRBJ2-7; D is possibly TRBD1 or TRBD2 (5 bases each). The CDR3 has 14 residues. Germline V CDR1 and CDR2: SQVTM, ANQGSEA. Trimming took off 5 bases at V and 1 base at J, with 15 bases between the two ends. The CDR3 spells CSVLRDLTSYEQYF. The CDR3 DNA follows: TGCAGCGTTCTCAGGGACCTGACTTCCTACGAGCAGTACTTC.

The chain is built from TRBV10-3 and TRBJ2-1, with 11 bases identical to TRBD2. J was trimmed by 0 bases and V by 7 bases; bases with no gene match: 8. CDR1 and CDR2 from the germline V gene are ENHRY and SYGVKD. The CDR3 runs to 17 residues. CDR3 region: CAIILTSGTSSYNEQFF. The CDR3 DNA reads as TGTGCCATCATACTGACTAGCGGGACGAGCTCCTACAATGAGCAGTTCTTC.

This clone was observed a single time. The chain joins TRBV6-5 to TRBJ2-3; no clear D. Deletions cut 3 bases from V and 6 bases from J, with 4 bases between. This CDR3 contains 11 residues. Germline CDR1 reads MNHEY; CDR2 reads SVGAGI. CDR3 region: CASSYGDTQYF. The CDR3 DNA reads TGTGCCAGCAGTTATGGGGATACGCAGTATTTT.

Only a few counts were recorded for this clone. The chain is built from TRBV29-1 and TRBJ2-2; tentatively, D is TRBD1 (6 bases). Trimming took 6 bases from V and 8 from J, leaving 16 bases between them. The CDR3 is made up of 13 amino acids. Germline V CDR1 and CDR2: SQVTM, ANQGSEA. CDR3 nucleotides: TGCAGCGTCTCAACAGGGTTTGCAGGGGAGCTGTTTTTT. This encodes CSVSTGFAGELFF.

This rearrangement joins TRBV7-9 to TRBJ2-3, with D tentatively TRBD2 (7 bases). Per germline, CDR1 SEHNR and CDR2 FQNEAQ (reference sequence). The CDR3 has 17 residues. Trimming took off 5 bases at V and 1 base at J, with 19 bases between the two ends. The CDR3 DNA sequence: TGTGCCAGCAGCCACGCGGTGGGGGGGCTAGGCACAGATACGCAGTATTTT. Residues: CASSHAVGGLGTDTQYF.

The V call is TRBV9, the J call TRBJ1-2; 7 bases match TRBD1. Per the germline V gene, CDR1 is SGDLS and CDR2 is YYNGEE. CDR3 length: 14 amino acids. The ends lost 0 bases at V and 4 bases at J; junction bases unmatched: 3. CDR3 sequence reads: CASSVGGGGYGYTF. Here the CDR3 DNA reads TGTGCCAGCAGCGTAGGAGGGGGCGGCTATGGCTACACCTTC. Supplemented by reference TRBV9 and TRBJ1-2, the full variable domain reads DSGVTQTPKHLITATGQRVTLRCSPRSGDLSVYWYQQSLDQGLQFLIQYYNGEERAKGNILERFSAQQFPDLHSELNLSSLELGDSALYFCASSVGGGGYGYTFGSGTRLTVV.

This clone was found once. The V gene is TRBV7-2, the J gene TRBJ2-7, with D tentatively TRBD1 (6 bases). Germline V gene lookup returns CDR1 SGHTA and CDR2 FQGNSA. Trimming removed 3 bases at V and 5 bases at J, with 11 bases between. The CDR3 runs to 13 residues. The CDR3 nucleotides read TGTGCCAGCAGCTTCCGGCAGGGGAACGAGCAGTACTTC. This codes for CASSFRQGNEQYF.

V and J are TRBV29-1 and TRBJ1-1, with D hard to call. With 0 bases removed from V and 1 base from J, the gap between germline ends came to 9 bases. The CDR3 has 14 amino acids. Per germline, CDR1 SQVTM and CDR2 ANQGSEA. The CDR3 here is CSVEDPPGNTEAFF. The CDR3 DNA is TGCAGCGTTGAAGATCCCCCAGGGAACACTGAAGCTTTCTTT.

The chain has TRBV29-1 and TRBJ2-7; TRBD2 agrees at 9 bases. The CDR3 has 13 residues. Unmatched junction bases numbered 3, after V lost 4 bases and J lost 2 bases. In germline, CDR1 is SQVTM, CDR2 ANQGSEA. This CDR3 reads CSVGVAGAYEQYF. As DNA, the CDR3 is TGCAGCGTTGGGGTAGCGGGAGCCTACGAGCAGTACTTC.

The chain links TRBV11-2 to TRBJ1-2; 7 nucleotides line up with TRBD1. The germline gives CDR1 SGHAT, CDR2 FQNNGV. The CDR3 loop spans 17 amino acids. The V segment lost 5 bases and the J segment 2 bases; nucleotides outside the gene matches: 14. The CDR3 DNA sequence: TGTGCCAGCAGCGGCCTCAACAGGGGTTCGTGGAACTATGGCTACACCTTC. The encoded protein is CASSGLNRGSWNYGYTF.